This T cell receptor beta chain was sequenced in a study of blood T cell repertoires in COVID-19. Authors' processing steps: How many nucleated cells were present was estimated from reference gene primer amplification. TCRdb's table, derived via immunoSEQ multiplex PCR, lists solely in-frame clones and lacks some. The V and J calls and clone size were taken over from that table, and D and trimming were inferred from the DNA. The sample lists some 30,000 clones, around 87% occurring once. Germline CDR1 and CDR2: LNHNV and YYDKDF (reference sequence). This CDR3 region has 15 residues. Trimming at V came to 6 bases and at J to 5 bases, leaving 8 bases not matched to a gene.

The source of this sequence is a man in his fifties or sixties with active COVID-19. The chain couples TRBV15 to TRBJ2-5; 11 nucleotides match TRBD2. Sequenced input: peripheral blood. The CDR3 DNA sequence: TGTGCCACCAGTAGGATAGCGGGGGGGCGGGAGACCCAGTACTTC. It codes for CATSRIAGGRETQYF.